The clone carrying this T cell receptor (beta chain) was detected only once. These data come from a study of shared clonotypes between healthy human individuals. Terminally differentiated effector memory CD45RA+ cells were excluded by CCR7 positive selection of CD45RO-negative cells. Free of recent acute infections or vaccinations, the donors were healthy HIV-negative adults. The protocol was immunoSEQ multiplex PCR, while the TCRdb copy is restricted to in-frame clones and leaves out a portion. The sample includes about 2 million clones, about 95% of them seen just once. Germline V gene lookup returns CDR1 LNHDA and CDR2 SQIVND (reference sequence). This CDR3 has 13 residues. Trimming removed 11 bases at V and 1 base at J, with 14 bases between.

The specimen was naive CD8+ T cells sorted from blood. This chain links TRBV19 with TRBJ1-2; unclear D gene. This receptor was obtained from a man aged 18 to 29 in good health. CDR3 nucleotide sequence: TGTGCCTCCCGAGGACTTCTTAACTATGGCTACACCTTC. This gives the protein CASRGLLNYGYTF.